Each of the 14 T cell receptor beta chains below was sequenced from the same sample in a study of blood T cell repertoires in COVID-19. Data came from immunoSEQ multiplex PCR; TCRdb stores just in-frame clones and leaves some out. Of roughly 120,000 clones in the sample, around three quarters are singletons; the top ten hold 3.5% to 4.5%. The specimen sequenced was peripheral blood. Receptors originate from a woman of 80 years or more with acute or convalescent COVID-19.

This clone has only a few counts. The chain carries TRBV12-3 or TRBV12-4 and TRBJ1-2, with D possibly TRBD1 on 6 matching bases. Trimming cost V 8 bases and J 4 bases, with 8 bases left between them. The CDR3 has 11 residues. The CDR3 region is CASGQRYGYTF. The DNA of the CDR3 is TGTGCCAGCGGACAGCGCTATGGCTACACCTTC.

The chain employs TRBV14 and TRBJ1-2; possible D gene TRBD1, 6 bases. V lost 0 bases and J lost 7, with 12 bases in between. Germline V gene sequence: CDR1 SGHDN, CDR2 FVKESK. The CDR3 consists of 14 residues. CDR3 sequence (DNA): TGTGCCAGCAGCCAAGACAGGGGAATCTCTGGCTACACCTTC. Encoded protein: CASSQDRGISGYTF.

The chain has TRBV5-8 and TRBJ1-3; no reliable D call. CDR1 and CDR2 from the germline V gene are SGHTS and YDEGEE. Deletions cut 5 bases from V and 0 bases from J, with 9 bases between. The CDR3 is made up of 14 amino acids. The CDR3 here is CASRRDHSGNTIYF. DNA for the CDR3: TGTGCCAGCAGACGAGATCACTCTGGAAACACCATATATTTT.

This chain uses TRBV28 with TRBJ1-2; no clear D gene. Trimming removed 5 bases at V and 2 bases at J, with 12 bases between. CDR1 MDHEN and CDR2 SYDVKM come from the germline V gene. The CDR3 has 14 amino acids. The chain's CDR3 is CASSEAAINYGYTF. CDR3 coding DNA: TGTGCCAGCAGTGAGGCAGCTATAAACTATGGCTACACCTTC.

V usage is TRBV5-1 and J usage is TRBJ2-3; 12 bases fit TRBD2. This CDR3 region has 15 residues. J was trimmed by 0 bases and V by 8 bases; bases with no gene match: 4. Germline V gene lookup returns CDR1 SGHRS and CDR2 YFSETQ. CDR3 region: CASKTSGGSTDTQYF. CDR3 in DNA: TGCGCCAGTAAAACTAGCGGGGGGAGCACAGATACGCAGTATTTT.

This chain uses TRBV2 with TRBJ1-5; TRBD1 matches at 7 bases. Germline V gene data show CDR1 as SNHLY and CDR2 as FYNNEI. CDR3 length: 12 amino acids. J gave up 2 bases and V 11 bases, and 3 bases lay outside the gene matches. Written as DNA, the CDR3 is TGTGCCTCCCAGGGGGGCAATCAGCCCCAGCATTTT. This translates into CASQGGNQPQHF.

CDR3 loop: CASSLGARGNTGELFF. The CDR3 coding sequence is TGTGCCAGCAGCTTAGGGGCGCGGGGAAACACCGGGGAGCTGTTTTTT. The chain carries TRBV7-8 and TRBJ2-2; TRBD2 is a possible D gene (6 bases). Trimming cost V 1 base and J 2 bases, with 11 bases left between them. The CDR3 runs 16 residues. CDR1 is SGHVS, CDR2 FQNEAQ, per germline.

The chain employs TRBV27 and TRBJ1-6; D gene ambiguous. Trimming removed 6 bases from V and 10 bases from J, with 13 bases in between. Germline lookup yields CDR1 MNHEY and CDR2 SMNVEV (reference sequence). The CDR3 runs to 13 residues. This CDR3 reads CASSTGEGSPLHF. Here the CDR3 DNA reads TGTGCCAGCAGCACGGGAGAGGGCTCACCCCTCCACTTT.

The chain uses TRBV2 and TRBJ2-1; 7 nucleotides line up with TRBD2. Germline V CDR1 and CDR2: SNHLY, FYNNEI. The CDR3 length is 16 residues. The ends lost 5 bases at V and 0 bases at J; junction bases unmatched: 7. Here the CDR3 DNA reads TGTGCCAGCAGTACCCTGGGGACTATCTCCTACAATGAGCAGTTCTTC. It translates to CASSTLGTISYNEQFF.

The J gene is TRBJ2-4, the V gene TRBV9, with TRBD1 identical over 11 bases. V dropped 3 bases and J dropped 7; count of bases not matched to a gene: 9. The germline V gene encodes CDR1 SGDLS and CDR2 YYNGEE. The CDR3 totals 16 residues. The CDR3 DNA follows: TGTGCCAGCAGCGCTCCCGACGGACAGGGGGCGAACATTCAGTACTTC. Its protein product is CASSAPDGQGANIQYF.

The gene calls are TRBV5-1 and TRBJ2-1; 9 bases line up with TRBD1. Germline loops: CDR1 SGHRS, CDR2 YFSETQ. V was pared by 9 bases and J by 9 bases, with 10 bases of the junction left unmatched. The CDR3 covers 13 residues. CDR3 residues: CATHTTGGVEQFF. In DNA, the CDR3 is TGCGCCACCCACACGACAGGGGGTGTTGAGCAGTTCTTC.

This chain joins TRBV6-5 and TRBJ2-2; 7 bases align to TRBD2. Germline CDR1 is MNHEY and CDR2 is SVGAGI. J lost 3 bases, V lost 10 bases, and 2 bases had no gene match. CDR3 size: 12 residues. In DNA form, the CDR3 reads TGTGCCACCCGGGGGGACACCGGGGAGCTGTTTTTT. Protein product: CATRGDTGELFF.

The chain links TRBV6-5 to TRBJ1-2, with D possibly being TRBD1 (5 bases). CDR3 length: 15 residues. Trimming stripped 8 bases from V and 6 bases from J, with 22 bases between. Germline V gene lookup returns CDR1 MNHEY and CDR2 SVGAGI. The CDR3 region has the DNA TGTGCCAGCCTACTCGAGCAGGGCGTATGGAATGGCTACACCTTC. It codes for CASLLEQGVWNGYTF.

About this clone: Other DNA sequences of this sample code for an identical CDR3. The V and J genes are TRBV5-1 and TRBJ2-1, with 12 positions matching TRBD2. V was pared by 0 bases and J by 7 bases, with 5 bases of the junction left unmatched. This CDR3 comprises 16 residues. Germline CDR1 reads SGHRS; CDR2 reads YFSETQ. The CDR3 region has the DNA TGCGCCAGCAGCTTGGGTCTAGCGGGGGGGCTTAATGAGCAGTTCTTC. It codes for CASSLGLAGGLNEQFF.